Below are 9 T cell receptor beta chains sequenced from a single sample in a study of human T cells and chemical hapten exposure. This sample's time point: patch test 1, 2 weeks after DPC sensitization. Treatment: therapeutic diphenylcyclopropenone sensitization with weekly scalp DPC. One entry per CDR3 protein, called by TCRdb with MiXCR from the RACE reads. The sample has some 110,000 distinct CDR3 sequences, around an eighth seen once. The starting material was whole blood, obtained in connection with sensitization to the hapten diphenylcyclopropenone (DPC). The receptors were gathered from a woman in her fifties or sixties with alopecia areata. Some clones in this sample may be carry-over from other donors' samples.

This clonotype was seen more than once but under ten times. The chain uses TRBV28 and TRBJ1-3; D is unresolved. The length of the CDR3 is 12 residues. Trimming cost V 5 bases and J 4 bases, with 6 bases left between them. The V gene's germline CDR1 is MDHEN and CDR2 SYDVKM. The CDR3 DNA reads as TGTGCCAGCAGTCCGGGAGGAAACACCATATATTTT. The encoded protein is CASSPGGNTIYF.

V gene TRBV7-9 combines with J gene TRBJ2-3; 8 positions match TRBD2. Germline V gene lookup returns CDR1 SEHNR and CDR2 FQNEAQ (reference sequence). Trimming took 6 bases from V and 0 from J; bases not matched to a gene: 14. This CDR3 comprises 18 residues. In DNA form, the CDR3 reads TGTGCCAGCAGAATAGAAGGCCGAAGCGGGAGAAGCACAGATACGCAGTATTTT. It translates to CASRIEGRSGRSTDTQYF.

The chain is built from TRBV28 and TRBJ1-6, with unresolved D. Trimming shortened V by 6 bases and J by 4 bases, and 7 bases separated the two germline ends. The CDR3 covers 13 residues. Germline V gene lookup returns CDR1 MDHEN and CDR2 SYDVKM. In nucleotides, the CDR3 is TGTGCCAGCAGACGGGAATATAATTCACCCCTCCACTTT. Translated: CASRREYNSPLHF.

The V and J genes are TRBV4-1 and TRBJ1-1; D is undetermined. The length of the CDR3 is 13 residues. Trimming removed 1 base at V and 0 bases at J, with 3 bases between. Germline V gene data show CDR1 as MGHRA and CDR2 as YSYEKL. The CDR3 here is CASSQVMNTEAFF. As DNA, the CDR3 is TGCGCCAGCAGCCAAGTGATGAACACTGAAGCTTTCTTT.

This clonotype came up a few times. The chain is built from TRBV2 and TRBJ2-6; D possibly corresponds to TRBD1 (5 bases). V gave up 7 bases and J gave up 0 bases, with 13 bases separating them. CDR1 and CDR2 (germline): SNHLY, FYNNEI. This CDR3 spans 16 amino acids. The CDR3 is CASTQEKYSGANVLTF. The CDR3 coding sequence is TGTGCCAGCACACAGGAGAAGTACTCTGGGGCCAACGTCCTGACTTTC.

Remarks on this clonotype: This may be a read error: a much more frequent sequence differs by one nucleotide. The rearrangement links TRBV18 to TRBJ2-2, with a possible D match to TRBD2 (5 bases). This CDR3 is built from 16 residues. Germline CDR1 and CDR2: KGHSH and LQKENI. The CDR3 loop is CASSPLQSRHTGEPFF. The CDR3 bases are TGTGCCAGCTCACCACTACAGAGTCGACACACCGGGGAGCCGTTTTTT.

The gene calls are TRBV3-1 and TRBJ1-2; D gene unclear. Between the trimmed V and J ends, which lost 3 bases and 7 bases, there was a span of 9 bases. The CDR3 is 12 residues long. Looked up from germline, CDR1 is LGHDT and CDR2 is YNNKEL (reference sequence). In DNA, the CDR3 is TGTGCCAGCAGCCAGGGTTTTACTGGCTACACCTTC. Amino acid sequence: CASSQGFTGYTF.

A remark on this clonotype: A much bigger clone sits one base away, suggesting this may be a read error. The rearrangement links TRBV7-9 to TRBJ2-5; 14 bases agree with TRBD2. The CDR3 runs 17 residues. Germline V gene lookup returns CDR1 SEHNR and CDR2 FQNEAQ (reference sequence). The CDR3 nucleotides are TGTGCCAGCAGCATAGCCGGGACTAGCGGGGGTCAAGAGACCCAGTACTTC. This gives the protein CASSIAGTSGGQETQYF.

The genes are TRBV28 and TRBJ2-7, with D possibly TRBD2 on 5 matching bases. CDR3 length: 14 amino acids. Germline V CDR1 and CDR2: MDHEN, SYDVKM. Deletions cut 5 bases from V and 3 bases from J, with 14 bases between. The CDR3: CASSTAREGYEQYF. CDR3 DNA sequence: TGTGCCAGCAGTACAGCCCGAGAGGGCTACGAGCAGTACTTC.